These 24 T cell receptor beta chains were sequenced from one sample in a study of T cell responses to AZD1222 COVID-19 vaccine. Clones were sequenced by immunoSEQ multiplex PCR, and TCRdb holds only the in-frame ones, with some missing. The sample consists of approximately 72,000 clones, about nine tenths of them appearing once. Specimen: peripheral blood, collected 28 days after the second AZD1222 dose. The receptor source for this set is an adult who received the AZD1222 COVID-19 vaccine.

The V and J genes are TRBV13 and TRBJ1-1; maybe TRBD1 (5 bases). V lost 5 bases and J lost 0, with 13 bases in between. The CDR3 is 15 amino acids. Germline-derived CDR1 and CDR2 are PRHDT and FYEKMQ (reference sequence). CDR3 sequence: CASSPSIRVNTEAFF. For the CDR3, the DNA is TGTGCCAGCAGCCCTAGCATCAGGGTGAACACTGAAGCTTTCTTT. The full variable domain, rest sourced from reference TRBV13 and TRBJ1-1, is AAGVIQSPRHLIKEKRETATLKCYPIPRHDTVYWYQQGPGQDPQFLISFYEKMQSDKGSIPDRFSAQQFSDYHSELNMSSLELGDSALYFCASSPSIRVNTEAFFGQGTRLTVV.

Here the CDR3 DNA reads TGTGCCAGTTTTTACGAGCAGTACTTC. This encodes CASFYEQYF. This chain joins TRBV3-1 (or the pseudogene TRBV3-2) and TRBJ2-7, with D unresolved. Deletions cut 9 bases from V and 4 bases from J, with 4 bases between. The germline gives CDR1 LGHDT, CDR2 YNNKEL (reference sequence). This CDR3 region has 9 residues.

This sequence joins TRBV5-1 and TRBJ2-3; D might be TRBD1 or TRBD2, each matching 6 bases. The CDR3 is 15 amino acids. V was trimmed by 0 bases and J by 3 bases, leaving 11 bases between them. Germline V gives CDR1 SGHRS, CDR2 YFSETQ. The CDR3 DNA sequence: TGCGCCAGCAGCTTGGCGGGGGACATGACAGATACGCAGTATTTT. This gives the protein CASSLAGDMTDTQYF.

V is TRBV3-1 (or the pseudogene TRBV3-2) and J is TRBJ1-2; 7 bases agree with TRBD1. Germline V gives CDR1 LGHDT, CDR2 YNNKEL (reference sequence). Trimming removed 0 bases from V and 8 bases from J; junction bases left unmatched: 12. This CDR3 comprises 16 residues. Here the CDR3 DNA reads TGTGCCAGCAGCCAAGAAGCTGACAGGGTCCTTGCAGGCTACACCTTC. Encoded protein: CASSQEADRVLAGYTF.

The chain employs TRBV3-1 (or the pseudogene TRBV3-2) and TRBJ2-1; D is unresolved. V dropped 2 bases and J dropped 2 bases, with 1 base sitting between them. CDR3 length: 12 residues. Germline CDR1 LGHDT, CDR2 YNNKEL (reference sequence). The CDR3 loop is CASSQPYNEQFF. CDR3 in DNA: TGTGCCAGCAGCCAACCCTACAATGAGCAGTTCTTC.

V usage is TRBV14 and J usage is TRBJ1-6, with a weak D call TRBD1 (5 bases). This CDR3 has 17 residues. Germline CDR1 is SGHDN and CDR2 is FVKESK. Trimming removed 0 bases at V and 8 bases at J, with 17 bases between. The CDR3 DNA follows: TGTGCCAGCAGCCAAGATTCGATAAGGGGCGGGCATTCACCCCTCCACTTT. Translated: CASSQDSIRGGHSPLHF.

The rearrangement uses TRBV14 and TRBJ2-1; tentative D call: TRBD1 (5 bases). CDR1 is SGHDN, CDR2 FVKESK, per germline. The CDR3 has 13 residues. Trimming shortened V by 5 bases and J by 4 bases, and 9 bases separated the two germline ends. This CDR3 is CASSSKGYNEQFF. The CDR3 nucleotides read TGTGCCAGCAGCTCTAAGGGGTACAATGAGCAGTTCTTC. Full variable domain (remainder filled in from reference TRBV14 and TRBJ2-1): EAGVTQFPSHSVIEKGQTVTLRCDPISGHDNLYWYRRVMGKEIKFLLHFVKESKQDESGMPNNRFLAERTGGTYSTLKVQPAELEDSGVYFCASSSKGYNEQFFGPGTRLTVL.

The CDR3 region has the DNA TGTGGCAGTAGCTATAGGCCACAAAGTCGGGCCAACGTCCTGACTTTC. It specifies CGSSYRPQSRANVLTF. This sequence joins TRBV8-1 and TRBJ2-6. TRBV8-1 is a pseudogene. The CDR3 length is 16 residues.

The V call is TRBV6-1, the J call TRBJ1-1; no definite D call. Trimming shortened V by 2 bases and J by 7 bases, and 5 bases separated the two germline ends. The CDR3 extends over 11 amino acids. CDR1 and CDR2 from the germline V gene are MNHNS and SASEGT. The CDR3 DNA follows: TGTGCCAGCAGTGAATGGAGTGAAGCTTTCTTT. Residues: CASSEWSEAFF.

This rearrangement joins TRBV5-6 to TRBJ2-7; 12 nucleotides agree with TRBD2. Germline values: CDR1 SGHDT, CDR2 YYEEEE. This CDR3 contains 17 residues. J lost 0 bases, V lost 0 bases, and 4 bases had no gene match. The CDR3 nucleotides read TGTGCCAGCAGCTTGGATTGGACTAGCGGGATCTCCTACGAGCAGTACTTC. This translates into CASSLDWTSGISYEQYF.

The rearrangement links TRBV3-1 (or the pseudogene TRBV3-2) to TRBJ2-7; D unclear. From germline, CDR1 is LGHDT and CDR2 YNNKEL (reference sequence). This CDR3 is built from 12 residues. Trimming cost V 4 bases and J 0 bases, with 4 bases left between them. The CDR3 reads CASSLSSYEQYF. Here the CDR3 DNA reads TGTGCCAGCAGCCTGAGCTCCTACGAGCAGTACTTC.

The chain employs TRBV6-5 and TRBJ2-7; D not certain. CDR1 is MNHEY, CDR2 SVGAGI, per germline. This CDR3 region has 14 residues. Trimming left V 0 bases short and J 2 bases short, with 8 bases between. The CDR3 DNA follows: TGTGCCAGCAGTTACTCGCCAGGCCCCTACGAGCAGTACTTC. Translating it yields CASSYSPGPYEQYF.

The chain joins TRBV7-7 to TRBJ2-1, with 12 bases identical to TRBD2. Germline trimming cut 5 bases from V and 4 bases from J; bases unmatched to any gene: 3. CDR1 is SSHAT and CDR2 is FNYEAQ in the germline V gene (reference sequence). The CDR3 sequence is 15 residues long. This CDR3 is CASSPGTSGYNEQFF. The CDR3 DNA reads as TGTGCCAGCAGCCCCGGGACTAGCGGGTACAATGAGCAGTTCTTC.

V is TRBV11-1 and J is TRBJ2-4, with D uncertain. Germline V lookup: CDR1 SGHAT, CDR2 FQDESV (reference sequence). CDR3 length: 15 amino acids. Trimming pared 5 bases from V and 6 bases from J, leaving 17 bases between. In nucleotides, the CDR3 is TGTGCCAGCAGCCCTGGGAACGACCCGACAAACATTCAGTACTTC. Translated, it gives CASSPGNDPTNIQYF.

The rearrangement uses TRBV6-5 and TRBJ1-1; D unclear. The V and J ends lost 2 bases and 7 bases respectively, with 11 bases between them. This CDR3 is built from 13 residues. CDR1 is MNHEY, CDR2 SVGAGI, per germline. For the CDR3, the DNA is TGTGCCAGCAGTTACGGGGTCGTCGGTGAAGCTTTCTTT. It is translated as CASSYGVVGEAFF.

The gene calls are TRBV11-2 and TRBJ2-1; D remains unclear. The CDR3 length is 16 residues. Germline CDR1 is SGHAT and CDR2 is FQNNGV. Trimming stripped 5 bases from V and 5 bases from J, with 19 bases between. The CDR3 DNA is TGTGCCAGCAGCACATCGAAGGGAACAATCAACAATGAGCAGTTCTTC. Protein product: CASSTSKGTINNEQFF.

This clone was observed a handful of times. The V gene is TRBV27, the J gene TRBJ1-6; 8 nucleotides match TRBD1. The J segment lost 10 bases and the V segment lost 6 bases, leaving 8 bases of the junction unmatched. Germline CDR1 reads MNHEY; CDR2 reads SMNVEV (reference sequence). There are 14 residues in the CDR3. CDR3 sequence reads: CASSPQGAGSPLHF. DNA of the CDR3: TGTGCCAGCAGCCCCCAGGGGGCGGGATCACCCCTCCACTTT.

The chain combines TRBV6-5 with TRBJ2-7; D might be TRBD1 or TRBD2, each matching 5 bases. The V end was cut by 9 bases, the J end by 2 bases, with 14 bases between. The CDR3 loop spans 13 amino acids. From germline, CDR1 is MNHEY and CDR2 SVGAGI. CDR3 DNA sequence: TGTGCCAGTAGGGACCGCGACACCTACGAGCAGTACTTC. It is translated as CASRDRDTYEQYF.

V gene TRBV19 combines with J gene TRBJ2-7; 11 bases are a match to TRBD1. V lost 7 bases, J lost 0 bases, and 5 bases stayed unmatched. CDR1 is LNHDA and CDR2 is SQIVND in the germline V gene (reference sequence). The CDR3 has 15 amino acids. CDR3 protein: CASTPGTGGSYEQYF. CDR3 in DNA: TGTGCCAGTACCCCCGGGACAGGGGGCTCCTACGAGCAGTACTTC. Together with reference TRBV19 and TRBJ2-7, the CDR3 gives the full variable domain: DGGITQSPKYLFRKEGQNVTLSCEQNLNHDAMYWYRQDPGQGLRLIYYSQIVNDFQKGDIAEGYSVSREKKESFPLTVTSAQKNPTAFYLCASTPGTGGSYEQYFGPGTRLTVT.

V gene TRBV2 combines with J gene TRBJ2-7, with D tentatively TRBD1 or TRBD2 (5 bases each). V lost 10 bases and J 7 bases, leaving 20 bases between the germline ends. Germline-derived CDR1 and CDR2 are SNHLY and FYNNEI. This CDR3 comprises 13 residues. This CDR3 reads CATGLGGVSEQYF. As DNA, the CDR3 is TGTGCCACGGGCCTTGGGGGTGTGAGTGAGCAGTACTTC.

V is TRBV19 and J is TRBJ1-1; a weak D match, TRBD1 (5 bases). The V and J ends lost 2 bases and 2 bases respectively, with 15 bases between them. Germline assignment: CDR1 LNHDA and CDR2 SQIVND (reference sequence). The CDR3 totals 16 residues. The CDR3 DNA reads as TGTGCCAGTAGTATAACCGAAGGGGCCCCAAACACTGAAGCTTTCTTT. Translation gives CASSITEGAPNTEAFF. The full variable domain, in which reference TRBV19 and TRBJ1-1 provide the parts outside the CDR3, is DGGITQSPKYLFRKEGQNVTLSCEQNLNHDAMYWYRQDPGQGLRLIYYSQIVNDFQKGDIAEGYSVSREKKESFPLTVTSAQKNPTAFYLCASSITEGAPNTEAFFGQGTRLTVV.

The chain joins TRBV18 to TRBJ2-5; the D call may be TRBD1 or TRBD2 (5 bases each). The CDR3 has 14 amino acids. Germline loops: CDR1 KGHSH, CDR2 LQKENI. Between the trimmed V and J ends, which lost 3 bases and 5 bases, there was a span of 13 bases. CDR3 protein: CASSPGTGGETQYF. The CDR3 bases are TGTGCCAGCTCACCGGGGACGGGCGGGGAGACCCAGTACTTC. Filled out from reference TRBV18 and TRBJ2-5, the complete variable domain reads NAGVMQNPRHLVRRRGQEARLRCSPMKGHSHVYWYRQLPEEGLKFMVYLQKENIIDESGMPKERFSAEFPKEGPSILRIQQVVRGDSAAYFCASSPGTGGETQYFGPGTRLLVL.

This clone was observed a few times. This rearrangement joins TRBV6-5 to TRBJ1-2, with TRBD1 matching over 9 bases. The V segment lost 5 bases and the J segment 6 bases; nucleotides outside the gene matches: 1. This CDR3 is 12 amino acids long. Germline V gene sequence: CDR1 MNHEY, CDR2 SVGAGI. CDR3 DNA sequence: TGTGCCAGCAGTAGACAGGGGGATGGCTACACCTTC. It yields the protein CASSRQGDGYTF.

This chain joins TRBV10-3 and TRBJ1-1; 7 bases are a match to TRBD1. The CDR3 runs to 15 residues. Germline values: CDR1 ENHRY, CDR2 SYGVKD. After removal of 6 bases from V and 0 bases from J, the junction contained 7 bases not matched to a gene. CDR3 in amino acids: CAIRATTGMNTEAFF. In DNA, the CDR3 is TGTGCCATCAGAGCAACGACAGGGATGAACACTGAAGCTTTCTTT.